Sequencing of this T cell receptor beta chain was carried out in a study of somatic mutations in cytotoxic T cells in rheumatoid arthritis. In the study overall: A subset of V beta antibody-stained T-cell populations was isolated by flow sorting, reaching nearly 100% purity, and this subset included V beta1+ cells that went on to TCRB sequencing.

By positive magnetic bead selection, CD4+ and CD8+ cells were isolated, and their purity was checked by flow cytometry. As for this clone: Its antigen is currently unknown.

This table comes from immunoSEQ multiplex PCR, and its TCRdb copy is limited to in-frame clones, with some not included. This sample has 25,000 to 30,000 clones, with approximately 73% found just once. Study-wide results and caveats: Rheumatoid arthritis patients showed slight TRBV07 underrepresentation, unadjusted for multiple comparisons.

Germline loops: CDR1 SGHTS, CDR2 YDEGEE. The V segment lost 3 bases and the J segment 8 bases; nucleotides outside the gene matches: 13. The CDR3 has 16 amino acids. This clonotype originated in a woman aged 18-35 years in good health. This chain links TRBV5-8 with TRBJ2-3; 9 bases line up with TRBD2. The sequenced material came from CD8+ T cells sorted from blood. CDR3 DNA sequence: TGTGCCAGCAGCTACGTGGCTAGCGGGACAATGGGTACGCAGTATTTT. The encoded protein is CASSYVASGTMGTQYF.